The rows below give T cell receptor beta chains drawn from one sample of a study of molecular identifiers for immune sequencing clone quantification. A single record per CDR3 protein comes from TCRdb applying MiXCR to the PCR reads. The sample includes hundreds of thousands of distinct CDR3 sequences, about a fifth of them seen just once. Sample: naive CD8+ T cells from blood, with Jurkat cell RNA spiked in. The receptors were sampled from a human donor in good health. Some libraries in this study had Jurkat cell RNA spiked in. Both conserved end residues are part of each CDR3. D genes are given only for firm matches. A row's size may be missing; if present it is once, few, many or a size class.

TRBV19	TRBJ2-7	NA	many	TGTGCCAGTAGTATAGTGGCAGGCCGGGGCGACGAGCAGTACTTC	CASSIVAGRGDEQYF
TRBV9	TRBJ2-1	TRBD2	many	TGTGCCAGCAGCGGGACTAGCGGAGAACCCCCCTACAATGAGCAGTTCTTC	CASSGTSGEPPYNEQFF
TRBV7-2	TRBJ2-3	TRBD1	many	TGTGCCAGCAGCCTTCAGGACAGGGCCCTCACAGATACGCAGTATTTT	CASSLQDRALTDTQYF
TRBV2	TRBJ1-6	TRBD1	many	TGTGCCAGCAGTGTGGGACAGGGGAATTCACCCCTCCACTTT	CASSVGQGNSPLHF
TRBV4-1	TRBJ2-7	NA	many	TGCGCCAGCAGCCAAGATCCCGGCACGTCCTACGAGCAGTACTTC	CASSQDPGTSYEQYF
TRBV10-1	TRBJ2-3	NA	many	TGCGCCAGCAGTGAGTCGATGGGACTTATCACAGATACGCAGTATTTT	CASSESMGLITDTQYF
TRBV18	TRBJ1-1	NA	few	TGTGCCAGCTCTCAGATGAGCACTGAAGCTTTCTTT	CASSQMSTEAFF
TRBV13	TRBJ2-5	NA	many	TGTGCCAGCAGCGCATCCGGGACGACCACGGTCGGACGAGCCCAAGAGACCCAGTACTTC	CASSASGTTTVGRAQETQYF
TRBV3-1	TRBJ1-5	NA	many	TGTGCCAGCAGCCGGCTCGGGGATGATCAGCCCCAGCATTTT	CASSRLGDDQPQHF
TRBV7-2	TRBJ1-5	TRBD1	many	TGTGCCAGCAGCTTCCGGGGGGACAGGTTATATAGCAATCAGCCCCAGCATTTT	CASSFRGDRLYSNQPQHF
TRBV12-3/TRBV12-4	TRBJ2-7	NA	NA	TGTGCCAGCAGCGGGGCCTTGGCGGTAAGCTCCTACGAGCAGTACTTC	CASSGALAVSSYEQYF
TRBV6-2/TRBV6-3	TRBJ1-1	TRBD1	many	TGTGCCAGCAGTTACCAGGGGGGAATGAACACTGAAGCTTTCTTT	CASSYQGGMNTEAFF
TRBV6-5	TRBJ2-1	TRBD1	many	TGTGCCAGCACCCGGGGACAGAGGGATAATGAGCAGTTCTTC	CASTRGQRDNEQFF
TRBV9	TRBJ2-7	NA	NA	TGTGCCAGCAGCGCCGCAGGGGGGTACGAGCAGTACTTC	CASSAAGGYEQYF
TRBV25-1	TRBJ1-6	NA	many	TGTGCCAGCAGTGACGTAGTTTCCAATGAGATCCACTTT	CASSDVVSNEIHF
TRBV19	TRBJ2-2	NA	NA	TGTGCCAGTAGTATGGGACGGGACTTCACCGGGGAGCTGTTTTTT	CASSMGRDFTGELFF
TRBV20-1	TRBJ2-3	TRBD2	few	TGCAGTGCTAGAGATCGGGCGGGGGAGTCGACAGATACGCAGTATTTT	CSARDRAGESTDTQYF
TRBV27	TRBJ2-7	NA	many	TGTGCCAGCAGCTTAGCGGAATCCTACGAGCAGTACTTC	CASSLAESYEQYF
TRBV20-1	TRBJ2-3	TRBD1	few	TGCAGTGCTAGAGATGCATGGTCGGGACAGGTACTCACAGATACGCAGTATTTT	CSARDAWSGQVLTDTQYF
TRBV5-4	TRBJ2-2	NA	few	TGTGCCAGCAGCTTGGAAGGGGGATCCGGGGAGCTGGTTTTT	CASSLEGGSGELVF
TRBV4-3	TRBJ1-1	NA	many	TGCGCCAGCAGCCAAGATCAATACCCTATGAACACTGAAGCTTTCTTT	CASSQDQYPMNTEAFF
TRBV4-1	TRBJ2-7	TRBD1	many	TGCGCCAGCAGCCAAGAAGCCCACACAGGGGCCCACGAGCAGTACTTC	CASSQEAHTGAHEQYF
TRBV15	TRBJ2-7	TRBD1	few	TGTGCCACCAGCAGCTCAGGGGGCTACGAGCAGTACTTC	CATSSSGGYEQYF
TRBV5-6	TRBJ1-5	NA	many	TGTGCCAGCAGCTTGGCCTCCAGTGATCAGCCCCAGCATTTT	CASSLASSDQPQHF
TRBV27	TRBJ1-4	NA	many	TGTGCCAGCACCAAATTGGAGGGAATCACAACTAATGAAAAACTGTTTTTT	CASTKLEGITTNEKLFF
TRBV7-9	TRBJ2-5	NA	NA	TGTGCCAGCCTCCCCGCGGGAAGACAAGAGACCCAGTACTTC	CASLPAGRQETQYF
TRBV6-2/TRBV6-3	TRBJ1-1	NA	many	TGTGCCAGCAAAAACAGGAACACTGAAGCTTTCTTT	CASKNRNTEAFF
TRBV28	TRBJ2-7	NA	many	TGTGCCAGCAGTTTGCCCGGGACGGCATCCTACGAGCAGTACTTC	CASSLPGTASYEQYF
TRBV5-1	TRBJ1-4	NA	many	TGCGCCAGCAGCATGGAGCTTAATGAAAAACTGTTTTTT	CASSMELNEKLFF
TRBV9	TRBJ2-3	NA	NA	TGTGCCAGCAGCCCAGAAGGGGGTCTTGGGGATACGCAGTATTTT	CASSPEGGLGDTQYF
TRBV7-2	TRBJ2-3	TRBD2	few	TGTGCCAGCAGCCGAGAGGGGCTAGCGGGCACAGATACGCAGTATTTT	CASSREGLAGTDTQYF
TRBV30	TRBJ1-2	TRBD1	many	TGTGCCTGGAGTGGACTAGACAGGGGGAGGTATGGCTACACCTTC	CAWSGLDRGRYGYTF
TRBV28	TRBJ2-3	NA	many	TGTGCCAGCACCCCGGGGCGAATCACAGATACGCAGTATTTT	CASTPGRITDTQYF
TRBV24-1	TRBJ2-7	NA	many	TGTGCCACCAGTGATTCCCAGGAGCAGTACTTC	CATSDSQEQYF
TRBV14	TRBJ2-5	NA	NA	TGTGCCAGCAGCCAAGAGTTTGAAGAGACCCAGTACTTC	CASSQEFEETQYF
TRBV12-3/TRBV12-4	TRBJ2-1	NA	NA	TGTGCCAGCAGTTTAGGAAGGAACAATGAGCAGTTCTTC	CASSLGRNNEQFF
TRBV7-9	TRBJ2-7	NA	NA	TGTGCCAGCAGCCCACGGGACTCGGTCGAGCAGTACTTT	CASSPRDSVEQYF
TRBV29-1	TRBJ2-2	TRBD2	many	TGCAGCGTTGCGGATAGCGGGAGGAACACCGGGGAGCTGTTTTTT	CSVADSGRNTGELFF
TRBV20-1	TRBJ2-7	NA	NA	TGCAGTGCTAGAACGGAGGAGCAGTACTTC	CSARTEEQYF
TRBV19	TRBJ2-1	TRBD2	many	TGTGCCAGTAGTTTGGGCGCTAGCGGTGAGCAGTTCTTC	CASSLGASGEQFF
TRBV7-9	TRBJ2-7	TRBD1	many	TGTGCCAGCAGCCTAGAGACAGGGACCACCTACGAGCAGTACTTC	CASSLETGTTYEQYF
TRBV5-1	TRBJ2-2	NA	NA	TGCGCCAGCAGCTTGGAACTAGCTGAGGACACCGGGGAGCTGTTTTTT	CASSLELAEDTGELFF